Each of the 8 T cell receptor beta chains below was sequenced from the same sample in a study of T cells after yellow fever vaccination. One entry per CDR3 protein, called by TCRdb with MiXCR from the 5' RACE reads. The sample contains 300,000 to 400,000 distinct CDR3 sequences, approximately 8% of which appear only once. This specimen consisted of PBMCs, obtained about 41 days after the first yellow fever vaccination. These receptors came from a man between 18 and 35 years old who received the YFV17D yellow fever vaccine.

This clonotype was counted at least ten times. The gene calls are TRBV5-1 and TRBJ1-1; the D is unclear. The ends were cut back, 0 bases at V and 4 bases at J, with 10 bases in the middle. The CDR3 extends over 14 amino acids. Germline lookup yields CDR1 SGHRS and CDR2 YFSETQ. Written as DNA, the CDR3 is TGCGCCAGCAGCTTGGACGATTGGGGCACTGAAGCTTTCTTT. This codes for CASSLDDWGTEAFF.

The CDR3 region has the DNA TGCGCCAGCGGTTACAGGAGCTCCTACAATGAGCAGTTCTTC. Translating gives CASGYRSSYNEQFF. This chain uses TRBV4-1 with TRBJ2-1; TRBD1 might be the D (5 bases). Looked up from germline, CDR1 is MGHRA and CDR2 is YSYEKL. V was trimmed by 8 bases and J by 0 bases, leaving 11 bases between them. The CDR3 sequence is 14 residues long.

This clonotype occurred many times. The rearrangement joins TRBV12-3 or TRBV12-4 to TRBJ2-2, with TRBD2 matching 12 bases. Trimming cost V 5 bases and J 9 bases; bases outside gene matches: 10. This CDR3 is 16 amino acids long. The DNA for the CDR3 is TGTGCCAGCAGTCTAAGACTAGCGGGGGTGCAACGGGAGCTGTTTTTT. Encoded protein: CASSLRLAGVQRELFF.

The chain combines TRBV4-3 with TRBJ2-7; no reliable D call. CDR1 is LGHNA, CDR2 YSLEER, per germline. Trimming left V 0 bases short and J 1 base short, with 10 bases between. The CDR3 runs 15 residues. The CDR3: CASSQDKGSSYEQYF. For the CDR3, the DNA is TGCGCCAGCAGCCAAGATAAAGGTTCTTCCTACGAGCAGTACTTC.

The chain couples TRBV7-3 to TRBJ2-1; TRBD1 is a possible D gene (6 bases). CDR1 is SGHTA, CDR2 FQGTGA, per germline. This CDR3 region has 20 residues. V was pared by 3 bases and J by 4 bases, with 28 bases between. In DNA, the CDR3 is TGTGCCAGCAGCTTTATCGGTGGACCAGAACCCAGGGGAGCGTACAATGAGCAGTTCTTC. Its protein product is CASSFIGGPEPRGAYNEQFF.

This clonotype has more than one count but fewer than ten. The chain joins TRBV6-2 or TRBV6-3 to TRBJ2-6; 12 positions match TRBD1. The CDR3 extends over 17 amino acids. J was trimmed by 2 bases and V by 2 bases; bases with no gene match: 1. The germline V gene encodes CDR1 MNHEY and CDR2 SVGEGT. The CDR3 sequence: CASSYGTGGAGANVLTF. CDR3 coding DNA: TGTGCCAGCAGTTACGGGACAGGGGGCGCTGGGGCCAACGTCCTGACTTTC.

This chain uses TRBV11-2 with TRBJ2-3; D uncertain. Trimming removed 7 bases from V and 2 bases from J, with 7 bases in between. CDR1 SGHAT and CDR2 FQNNGV come from the germline V gene. The CDR3 is made up of 12 amino acids. The CDR3 here is CASTLYTDTQYF. The CDR3 nucleotides are TGTGCCAGCACCCTTTACACAGATACGCAGTATTTT.

The gene calls are TRBV6-4 and TRBJ2-2, with D possibly being TRBD1 or TRBD2 (5 bases each). The V end lost 7 bases, the J end lost 9 bases, and 21 bases lay between the germline ends. The CDR3 has 15 residues. The germline V gene encodes CDR1 MRHNA and CDR2 SNTAGT. CDR3 loop: CASTIQGDVHRELFF. CDR3 bases: TGTGCCAGCACTATCCAGGGAGACGTTCACCGGGAGCTGTTTTTT.